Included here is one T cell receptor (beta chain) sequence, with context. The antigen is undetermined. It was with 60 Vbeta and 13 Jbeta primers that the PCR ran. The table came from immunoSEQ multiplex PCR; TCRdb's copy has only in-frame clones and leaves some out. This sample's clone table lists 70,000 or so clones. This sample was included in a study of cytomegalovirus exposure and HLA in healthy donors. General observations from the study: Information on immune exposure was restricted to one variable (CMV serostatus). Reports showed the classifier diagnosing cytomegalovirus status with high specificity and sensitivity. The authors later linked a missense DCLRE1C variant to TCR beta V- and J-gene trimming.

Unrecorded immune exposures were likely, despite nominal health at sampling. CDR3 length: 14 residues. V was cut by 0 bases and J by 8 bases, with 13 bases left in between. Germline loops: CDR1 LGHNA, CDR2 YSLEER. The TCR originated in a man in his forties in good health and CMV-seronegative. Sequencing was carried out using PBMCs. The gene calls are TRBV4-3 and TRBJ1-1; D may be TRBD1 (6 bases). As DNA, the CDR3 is TGCGCCAGCAGCCAAGATAGAGGGGACATGGAAGCTTTCTTT. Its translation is CASSQDRGDMEAFF.